Listed below are T cell receptor beta chains from one sample, sequenced in a study of CD8 T cells in ankylosing spondylitis. Each CDR3 protein gets one entry after TCRdb re-called the 5' RACE reads with MiXCR. This table holds about 800,000 distinct CDR3 sequences, 10% to 15% found once. The material sequenced was blood, either unsorted or a sorted T cell fraction (not recorded which). Receptor source: a male donor with ankylosing spondylitis. CDR3s include the opening cysteine and the closing phenylalanine or tryptophan. The D gene is left open where the match is weak. Expanded clones are given a class, and other clones once, few, many or no size at all.

D gene: .; V gene: TRBV4-2; clone size: .; J gene: TRBJ2-6; CDR3 protein: CASSVYPGPRNSGANVLTF; CDR3 DNA: TGTGCCAGCAGCGTATATCCGGGACCCCGAAACTCTGGGGCCAACGTCCTGACTTTC
D gene: .; V gene: TRBV6-2/TRBV6-3; clone size: few; J gene: TRBJ2-7; CDR3 protein: CASTSGQSYEQYF; CDR3 DNA: TGTGCCAGCACCTCAGGACAGAGCTACGAGCAGTACTTC
D gene: .; V gene: TRBV6-2/TRBV6-3; clone size: few; J gene: TRBJ2-3; CDR3 protein: CASSYTGTRGDTQYF; CDR3 DNA: TGTGCCAGCAGTTACACCGGCACCCGGGGAGATACGCAGTATTTT
D gene: .; V gene: TRBV7-2; clone size: few; J gene: TRBJ1-4; CDR3 protein: CASSSRPLDNEKLFF; CDR3 DNA: TGTGCCAGCAGCTCACGGCCCCTTGATAATGAAAAACTGTTTTTT
D gene: .; V gene: TRBV6-1; clone size: few; J gene: TRBJ2-7; CDR3 protein: CASSPGQGFLYEQYF; CDR3 DNA: TGTGCCAGCAGTCCCGGTCAGGGGTTTCTCTACGAGCAGTACTTC
D gene: TRBD1; V gene: TRBV5-1; clone size: few; J gene: TRBJ1-1; CDR3 protein: CASSWGDSQNTEAFF; CDR3 DNA: TGCGCCAGCAGCTGGGGGGACAGCCAGAACACTGAAGCTTTCTTT
D gene: .; V gene: TRBV11-2; clone size: few; J gene: TRBJ1-4; CDR3 protein: CASRRQLNEKLFF; CDR3 DNA: TGTGCCAGCAGGAGACAACTTAATGAAAAACTGTTTTTT
D gene: .; V gene: TRBV18; clone size: few; J gene: TRBJ2-1; CDR3 protein: CASSPPGQEEQFF; CDR3 DNA: TGTGCCAGCTCACCACCGGGGCAGGAAGAGCAGTTCTTC
D gene: .; V gene: TRBV27; clone size: few; J gene: TRBJ1-1; CDR3 protein: CASRPRTVNTEAFF; CDR3 DNA: TGTGCCAGCAGACCTCGGACGGTGAACACTGAAGCTTTCTTT
D gene: TRBD2; V gene: TRBV6-2/TRBV6-3; clone size: .; J gene: TRBJ2-1; CDR3 protein: CATTGRLAGLFFF; CDR3 DNA: TGTGCCACCACGGGGAGATTAGCGGGATTATTTTTCTTC
D gene: .; V gene: TRBV10-1; clone size: .; J gene: TRBJ2-2; CDR3 protein: CASSGHLNTGELFF; CDR3 DNA: TGCGCCAGCAGTGGGCATCTAAACACCGGGGAGCTGTTTTTT
D gene: TRBD1; V gene: TRBV2; clone size: .; J gene: TRBJ1-1; CDR3 protein: CASSEEGGLEAFF; CDR3 DNA: TGTGCCAGCAGTGAAGAAGGGGGCCTTGAAGCTTTCTTT
D gene: .; V gene: TRBV4-3; clone size: few; J gene: TRBJ2-7; CDR3 protein: CASARQSGYEQYF; CDR3 DNA: TGCGCCAGCGCTCGACAATCCGGCTACGAGCAGTACTTC
D gene: .; V gene: TRBV20-1; clone size: .; J gene: TRBJ1-1; CDR3 protein: CRPLEGFTEAFF; CDR3 DNA: TGCAGGCCCCTGGAGGGATTCACTGAAGCTTTCTTT
D gene: TRBD1; V gene: TRBV5-1; clone size: few; J gene: TRBJ1-1; CDR3 protein: CASSNIGTGEGQAFF; CDR3 DNA: TGCGCCAGCAGCAACATTGGGACAGGGGAAGGTCAAGCTTTCTTT
D gene: .; V gene: TRBV27; clone size: few; J gene: TRBJ2-3; CDR3 protein: CASSLSGPTYTDTQYF; CDR3 DNA: TGTGCCAGCAGTTTATCAGGTCCGACTTACACAGATACGCAGTATTTT
D gene: TRBD1; V gene: TRBV6-1; clone size: .; J gene: TRBJ2-2; CDR3 protein: CASKIGQGPGELFF; CDR3 DNA: TGTGCCAGCAAAATTGGACAGGGTCCCGGGGAGCTGTTTTTT
D gene: TRBD2; V gene: TRBV20-1; clone size: .; J gene: TRBJ2-3; CDR3 protein: CSARTPSGNTDTQYF; CDR3 DNA: TGCAGTGCTAGAACCCCTAGCGGCAACACAGATACGCAGTATTTT
D gene: TRBD2; V gene: TRBV4-3; clone size: .; J gene: TRBJ2-5; CDR3 protein: CSSSQVGGVQETQYF; CDR3 DNA: TGCTCCAGCAGCCAGGTCGGGGGGGTGCAAGAGACCCAGTACTTC
D gene: .; V gene: TRBV20-1; clone size: few; J gene: TRBJ2-2; CDR3 protein: CSARTGLIGELFF; CDR3 DNA: TGCAGTGCTAGAACAGGACTGATCGGGGAGCTGTTTTTT
D gene: TRBD2; V gene: TRBV20-1; clone size: .; J gene: TRBJ2-2; CDR3 protein: CSATGLAEGRPVTGELFF; CDR3 DNA: TGCAGTGCTACTGGACTAGCGGAAGGGAGGCCGGTCACCGGGGAGCTGTTTTTT
D gene: TRBD2; V gene: TRBV19; clone size: few; J gene: TRBJ2-1; CDR3 protein: CASSRVAGGWNEQFF; CDR3 DNA: TGTGCCAGTAGCCGCGTAGCGGGAGGGTGGAATGAGCAGTTCTTC
D gene: .; V gene: TRBV7-7; clone size: .; J gene: TRBJ2-2; CDR3 protein: CASSPGTPVIGELFF; CDR3 DNA: TGTGCTAGCAGCCCTGGGACTCCGGTAATCGGGGAGCTGTTTTTT
D gene: .; V gene: TRBV20-1; clone size: many; J gene: TRBJ1-2; CDR3 protein: CSADGPYGYTF; CDR3 DNA: TGCAGTGCGGATGGACCCTATGGCTACACCTTC
D gene: TRBD2; V gene: TRBV5-1; clone size: few; J gene: TRBJ2-2; CDR3 protein: CASSMGLAENTGELFF; CDR3 DNA: TGCGCCAGCAGCATGGGACTAGCGGAAAACACCGGGGAGCTGTTTTTT
D gene: .; V gene: TRBV15; clone size: .; J gene: TRBJ1-1; CDR3 protein: CATSRDPRAVDTEAFF; CDR3 DNA: TGTGCCACCAGCAGAGATCCGAGGGCGGTGGACACTGAAGCTTTCTTT
D gene: .; V gene: TRBV29-1; clone size: many; J gene: TRBJ2-6; CDR3 protein: CSIISGANVLTF; CDR3 DNA: TGCAGCATTATCTCTGGGGCCAACGTCCTGACTTTC
D gene: .; V gene: TRBV20-1; clone size: .; J gene: TRBJ2-1; CDR3 protein: CSAEGYRSYNEQFF; CDR3 DNA: TGCAGTGCTGAAGGGTATCGCTCCTACAATGAGCAGTTCTTC
D gene: TRBD1; V gene: TRBV5-1; clone size: many; J gene: TRBJ2-6; CDR3 protein: CASSTGDSPFSSGANVLTF; CDR3 DNA: TGCGCCAGCAGCACCGGGGACAGCCCGTTCAGCTCTGGGGCCAACGTCCTGACTTTC
D gene: .; V gene: TRBV5-1; clone size: .; J gene: TRBJ2-3; CDR3 protein: CASSLIYPPDTQYF; CDR3 DNA: TGCGCCAGCAGCCTCATATATCCCCCAGATACGCAGTATTTT
D gene: TRBD2; V gene: TRBV7-2; clone size: few; J gene: TRBJ2-1; CDR3 protein: CATSRQEREEAEMFF; CDR3 DNA: TGTGCCACCAGCCGGCAGGAGCGGGAGGAGGCGGAGATGTTCTTC
D gene: .; V gene: TRBV5-1; clone size: .; J gene: TRBJ2-7; CDR3 protein: CATSRSSASYEQYF; CDR3 DNA: TGCGCCACCTCCCGCTCAAGTGCCTCCTACGAGCAGTACTTC
D gene: TRBD2; V gene: TRBV7-2; clone size: few; J gene: TRBJ2-3; CDR3 protein: CASSARLRGLRDTQYF; CDR3 DNA: TGTGCCAGCAGCGCAAGATTGCGGGGGTTGCGAGATACGCAGTATTTT
D gene: .; V gene: TRBV7-2; clone size: few; J gene: TRBJ2-5; CDR3 protein: CASRAIFGKTQYF; CDR3 DNA: TGTGCCAGCAGGGCAATTTTCGGCAAGACCCAGTACTTC
D gene: .; V gene: TRBV6-6; clone size: .; J gene: TRBJ2-7; CDR3 protein: CASSGGGGYEQYF; CDR3 DNA: TGTGCCAGCAGTGGGGGTGGAGGCTACGAGCAGTACTTC
D gene: .; V gene: TRBV4-2; clone size: many; J gene: TRBJ2-5; CDR3 protein: CASSQGSTSFQETQYF; CDR3 DNA: TGTGCCAGCAGCCAAGGCTCTACAAGTTTCCAAGAGACCCAGTACTTC
D gene: TRBD1; V gene: TRBV7-8; clone size: .; J gene: TRBJ1-4; CDR3 protein: CASTIEGQGEKLFF; CDR3 DNA: TGTGCCAGCACCATAGAGGGACAGGGAGAAAAACTGTTTTTT
D gene: .; V gene: TRBV20-1; clone size: few; J gene: TRBJ1-3; CDR3 protein: CSASPGFSGNTIYF; CDR3 DNA: TGCAGTGCTAGCCCAGGCTTCTCTGGAAACACCATATATTTT
D gene: .; V gene: TRBV11-2; clone size: .; J gene: TRBJ2-7; CDR3 protein: CASSLEVTTSYEQYF; CDR3 DNA: TGTGCCAGCAGCTTAGAGGTGACCACCTCCTACGAGCAGTACTTC
D gene: TRBD1; V gene: TRBV29-1; clone size: many; J gene: TRBJ2-7; CDR3 protein: CSVAPLSGGKYEQYF; CDR3 DNA: TGCAGCGTTGCGCCTCTATCAGGGGGCAAGTACGAGCAGTACTTC
D gene: TRBD2; V gene: TRBV5-6; clone size: many; J gene: TRBJ2-7; CDR3 protein: CASRWEGSYEQYF; CDR3 DNA: TGTGCCAGCAGATGGGAGGGCTCCTACGAGCAGTACTTC
D gene: TRBD1; V gene: TRBV28; clone size: .; J gene: TRBJ1-5; CDR3 protein: CASSLFQGGGNQPQHF; CDR3 DNA: TGTGCCAGCAGTTTATTTCAGGGGGGTGGCAATCAGCCCCAGCATTTT
D gene: TRBD2; V gene: TRBV24-1; clone size: many; J gene: TRBJ2-1; CDR3 protein: CATSDTRGLAVNEQFF; CDR3 DNA: TGTGCCACCAGTGATACAAGGGGACTAGCGGTCAATGAGCAGTTCTTC